This entry lists 32 T cell receptor beta chains sequenced from one sample in a study of post-analysis software for immune sequencing data. Study-wide points: The study found TRBV5-6, TRBV5-1 and TRBV20-1 among five or six TRBV segments more frequent in patients than controls.

The TCR beta cDNA libraries carried unique molecular identifiers. TCRdb reprocessed the PCR reads with MiXCR, giving one entry per CDR3 protein. The sample has some 500,000 distinct CDR3 sequences; roughly 45% are singletons. The antigens for these receptors are not known. Sample: blood. Every receptor here comes from a girl aged 10 to 17 with multiple sclerosis.

This chain links TRBV7-9 with TRBJ2-7; D is perhaps TRBD1 (7 bases). This CDR3 has 13 amino acids. From germline, CDR1 is SEHNR and CDR2 FQNEAQ (reference sequence). The V end lost 8 bases, the J end lost 2 bases, and 13 bases lay between the germline ends. This CDR3 is CASGGTATYEQYF. The DNA of the CDR3 is TGTGCCAGCGGAGGGACAGCCACCTACGAGCAGTACTTC.

The V gene is TRBV6-5, the J gene TRBJ1-4, with 7 bases aligning to TRBD1. V lost 7 bases, J lost 4 bases, and 9 bases stayed unmatched. CDR1 is MNHEY, CDR2 SVGAGI, per germline. The CDR3 is 15 amino acids. This CDR3 reads CASTTKGQINEKLFF. CDR3 coding DNA: TGTGCCAGCACAACAAAGGGACAGATTAATGAAAAACTGTTTTTT.

The chain combines TRBV20-1 with TRBJ2-7, with TRBD2 as a possible D gene (5 bases). From germline, CDR1 is DFQATT and CDR2 SNEGSKA (reference sequence). This CDR3 is 14 amino acids long. V was cut by 4 bases and J by 4 bases, with 17 bases left in between. In DNA form, the CDR3 reads TGCAGTGCTAAGGCGGCGCTAGCTTTATACGAGCAGTACTTC. Translation: CSAKAALALYEQYF.

Notes on this clonotype: No conserved phenylalanine or tryptophan is present at the end of the CDR3, so a read error is the likely explanation. The chain carries TRBV5-1 and TRBJ2-7; 10 bases fit TRBD2. The V and J ends lost 4 bases and 6 bases, in that order; junction bases with no gene match: 13. Germline V gene sequence: CDR1 SGHRS, CDR2 YFSETQ. This CDR3 has 16 residues. The CDR3 here is CASSPASSGRVLEQYY. The CDR3 nucleotides are TGCGCCAGCAGCCCTGCGTCTAGCGGGAGAGTTCTCGAGCAGTACTAC.

The table lists this clonotype with a count of one. The chain carries TRBV20-1 and TRBJ2-3; 12 bases agree with TRBD2. The V segment lost 1 base and the J segment 3 bases; nucleotides outside the gene matches: 5. Germline V gene lookup returns CDR1 DFQATT and CDR2 SNEGSKA (reference sequence). This CDR3 has 16 amino acids. The CDR3 reads CSARGASGRGTDTQYF. In DNA, the CDR3 is TGCAGTGCTAGAGGGGCTAGCGGGAGGGGGACAGATACGCAGTATTTT.

V usage is TRBV20-1 and J usage is TRBJ1-2; TRBD1 aligns across 10 bases. Germline values: CDR1 DFQATT, CDR2 SNEGSKA (reference sequence). Unmatched junction bases numbered 5, after V lost 5 bases and J lost 5 bases. The CDR3 spans 13 residues. DNA for the CDR3: TGCAGTGCTCGGACAGGGGGAGAATATGGCTACACCTTC. Its protein is CSARTGGEYGYTF.

This clonotype occurred once. This chain connects TRBV5-1 to TRBJ1-1, with TRBD1 identical over 7 bases. The germline V gene has CDR1 SGHRS and CDR2 YFSETQ. The CDR3 spans 11 residues. J was trimmed by 7 bases and V by 7 bases; bases with no gene match: 4. The CDR3 region is CASVQGFEAFF. The CDR3 bases are TGCGCCAGCGTACAGGGGTTTGAAGCTTTCTTT.

This clonotype was detected many times. The chain combines TRBV28 with TRBJ1-5, with 7 nucleotides matching TRBD1. Germline CDR1 reads MDHEN; CDR2 reads SYDVKM. CDR3 size: 14 residues. V dropped 7 bases and J dropped 1; count of bases not matched to a gene: 4. The CDR3 DNA reads as TGTGCCAGCACGGGACAGATGAGCAATCAGCCCCAGCATTTT. The encoded protein is CASTGQMSNQPQHF.

This clonotype was counted a few times. V gene TRBV28 combines with J gene TRBJ2-4, with 7 bases fitting TRBD2. Germline-derived CDR1 and CDR2 are MDHEN and SYDVKM. This CDR3 spans 16 amino acids. V was pared by 5 bases and J by 4 bases, with 11 bases of the junction left unmatched. In DNA form, the CDR3 reads TGTGCCAGCAGTACTCCTAGCGGACCCTTAAAAAACATTCAGTACTTC. It specifies CASSTPSGPLKNIQYF.

The chain links TRBV11-2 to TRBJ1-6; D not resolved. The germline gives CDR1 SGHAT, CDR2 FQNNGV. The CDR3 sequence is 16 residues long. V lost 5 bases to trimming and J lost 7 bases, with 18 bases between them. CDR3 DNA: TGTGCCAGCAGCCAGCCGGTGGCAGGTTCCAATTCACCCCTCCACTTT. Translating it yields CASSQPVAGSNSPLHF.

The chain links TRBV20-1 to TRBJ1-6; D remains unclear. Germline CDR1 is DFQATT and CDR2 is SNEGSKA (reference sequence). This CDR3 is 17 amino acids long. The ends were cut back, 0 bases at V and 3 bases at J, with 15 bases in the middle. In DNA, the CDR3 is TGCAGTGCTAGAGATCCCCGGGGATTCGGCTATAATTCACCCCTCCACTTT. As protein: CSARDPRGFGYNSPLHF.

The rearrangement uses TRBV20-1 and TRBJ2-7, with 8 bases matching TRBD2. Losses at the gene ends were 6 bases for V and 6 bases for J; bases not matched to a gene: 13. This CDR3 region has 14 residues. Germline V CDR1 and CDR2: DFQATT, SNEGSKA (reference sequence). The DNA for the CDR3 is TGCAGTGCCCTCCAAGGTAGCGGGACGGTCGAGCAGTACTTC. Translating it yields CSALQGSGTVEQYF.

The chain couples TRBV24-1 to TRBJ2-3; 10 bases agree with TRBD1. The CDR3 length is 17 residues. V gave up 4 bases and J gave up 4 bases; unmatched junction bases: 10. CDR1 is KGHDR, CDR2 SFDVKD, per germline. In DNA, the CDR3 is TGTGCCACCAGTGACCTGGGACAGGGGATAAGCGCAGATACGCAGTATTTT. This encodes CATSDLGQGISADTQYF.

The chain couples TRBV20-1 to TRBJ1-5; the D is unclear. The CDR3 has 12 residues. The ends were cut back, 6 bases at V and 8 bases at J, with 14 bases in the middle. The germline V gene encodes CDR1 DFQATT and CDR2 SNEGSKA (reference sequence). DNA of the CDR3: TGCAGTGCCTCCCGGACCGCCGAGCCCCAGCATTTT. Its translation is CSASRTAEPQHF.

This clonotype has more than one count but fewer than ten. The chain recombines TRBV12-3 or TRBV12-4 with TRBJ2-5, with TRBD2 identical over 9 bases. Unmatched junction bases numbered 9, after V lost 2 bases and J lost 5 bases. The CDR3 sequence is 16 residues long. CDR3 DNA sequence: TGTGCCAGCAGTTTAAAAGGAGCGGGAGGTCGGGAGACCCAGTACTTC. It codes for CASSLKGAGGRETQYF.

There are a few counts of this clonotype. V gene TRBV14 combines with J gene TRBJ2-3; tentatively, D is TRBD2 (5 bases). V shed 4 bases and J shed 4 bases, with 15 bases lying between them. The CDR3 sequence is 15 residues long. Germline CDR1 reads SGHDN; CDR2 reads FVKESK. CDR3 coding DNA: TGTGCCAGCAGCCCTGAGGGCCATTGGCCAGATACGCAGTATTTT. It specifies CASSPEGHWPDTQYF.

In this sample, this clonotype turned up once. The V gene is TRBV7-9, the J gene TRBJ2-5, with D unclear. The J call may be wrong; the DNA end is better matched by TRBJ2-7. Germline V CDR1 and CDR2: SEHNR, FQNEAQ (reference sequence). This CDR3 region has 16 residues. The CDR3 coding sequence is TGTGCCAGCGGGATCGTCGTGAGCTCACGCTCCTACGAGCAGTACTTC. This sequence encodes CASGIVVSSRSYEQYF.

This chain links TRBV19 with TRBJ2-3, with 7 bases that match TRBD2. CDR1 is LNHDA, CDR2 SQIVND, per germline (reference sequence). The V and J ends lost 3 bases and 3 bases, in that order; junction bases with no gene match: 6. The CDR3 has 15 amino acids. CDR3 bases: TGTGCCAGTAGTATGTCGAGCGGGGATACAGATACGCAGTATTTT. Residues: CASSMSSGDTDTQYF.

V usage is TRBV28 and J usage is TRBJ2-7; 8 nucleotides align to TRBD2. From germline, CDR1 is MDHEN and CDR2 SYDVKM. The CDR3 extends over 15 amino acids. The ends lost 5 bases at V and 4 bases at J; junction bases unmatched: 10. CDR3 residues: CASSARGGRWYEQYF. In DNA, the CDR3 is TGTGCCAGCAGTGCCCGGGGGGGCCGGTGGTACGAGCAGTACTTC.

This clonotype was seen only a few times. The rearrangement links TRBV9 to TRBJ2-4, with D possibly being TRBD2 (5 bases). Germline CDR1 reads SGDLS; CDR2 reads YYNGEE. The CDR3 has 14 residues. V was pared by 0 bases and J by 8 bases, with 12 bases between. The CDR3 DNA follows: TGTGCCAGCAGCGTAGGTTACGGGATAGACATTCAGTACTTC. Encoded protein: CASSVGYGIDIQYF.

This clonotype was observed many times. The chain combines TRBV5-1 with TRBJ2-7; 11 nucleotides line up with TRBD1. This CDR3 is 14 amino acids long. V shed 3 bases and J 3 bases; nucleotides not matched to a gene: 2. Looked up from germline, CDR1 is SGHRS and CDR2 is YFSETQ. CDR3 residues: CASSSGQGGYEQYF. The DNA for the CDR3 is TGCGCCAGCAGCTCGGGACAGGGGGGCTACGAGCAGTACTTC.

This clonotype was detected a few times. V gene TRBV5-1 combines with J gene TRBJ2-5; the D is unclear. V was pared by 0 bases and J by 1 base, with 7 bases between. The CDR3 sequence is 14 residues long. Germline CDR1 reads SGHRS; CDR2 reads YFSETQ. The DNA of the CDR3 is TGCGCCAGCAGCTTGGTTCCAGCCCAAGAGACCCAGTACTTC. Residues: CASSLVPAQETQYF.

This chain uses TRBV5-1 with TRBJ1-1; TRBD1 might be the D (6 bases). Trimming took 3 bases from V and 1 from J, leaving 10 bases between them. This CDR3 is 14 amino acids long. CDR1 is SGHRS, CDR2 YFSETQ, per germline. CDR3 region: CASSWGATNTEAFF. In DNA form, the CDR3 reads TGCGCCAGCAGCTGGGGGGCGACGAACACTGAAGCTTTCTTT.

As to this clonotype: Just one base apart from a much larger clone, this may be a read error. This chain connects TRBV7-2 to TRBJ2-4, with 11 bases aligning to TRBD1. The J call may be faulty, since TRBJ2-7 better matches the DNA end. CDR1 is SGHTA and CDR2 is FQGNSA in the germline V gene. There are 15 residues in the CDR3. The CDR3 DNA reads TGTGCCAGCAGCTACGGGACAGGGGGTTCCCACGAGCAGTACTTC. The encoded protein is CASSYGTGGSHEQYF.

This chain joins TRBV15 and TRBJ2-5, with 10 nucleotides matching TRBD2. The assigned J gene may be wrong: the sequence end matches TRBJ2-7 better. The V gene's germline CDR1 is LNHNV and CDR2 YYDKDF (reference sequence). The CDR3 contains 16 residues. The CDR3 sequence is CATSGYGGTSAYEQYF. CDR3 sequence (DNA): TGTGCCACCAGCGGATACGGTGGGACTAGCGCCTACGAGCAGTACTTC.

This clonotype was seen only once. The chain combines TRBV5-1 with TRBJ2-5; 7 bases match TRBD1. The J segment lost 11 bases and the V segment lost 0 bases, leaving 13 bases of the junction unmatched. Germline V gene lookup returns CDR1 SGHRS and CDR2 YFSETQ. This CDR3 has 15 residues. CDR3 residues: CASSLGQGAGNEQYF. CDR3 bases: TGCGCCAGCAGCTTGGGACAGGGAGCAGGCAATGAGCAGTACTTC.

This chain uses TRBV12-3 or TRBV12-4 with TRBJ2-1; either TRBD1 or TRBD2 may fit D (5 bases each). The CDR3 sequence is 18 residues long. V lost 7 bases, J lost 6 bases, and 28 bases lay in between. The CDR3 region is CASILGASSFGNPNEQFF. CDR3 coding DNA: TGTGCCAGCATCCTCGGGGCCAGCAGTTTCGGCAATCCCAATGAGCAGTTCTTC.

This clonotype was detected a few times. The gene calls are TRBV20-1 and TRBJ1-5, with D tentatively TRBD1 (6 bases). The germline CDR1 and CDR2 sequences are DFQATT and SNEGSKA (reference sequence). V was clipped by 4 bases and J by 6 bases, with 13 bases between them. The length of the CDR3 is 13 residues. CDR3 nucleotides: TGCAGTGCTACCGGCAGGGGCGTTCAGCCCCAGCATTTT. Protein: CSATGRGVQPQHF.

This clonotype was observed a handful of times. This chain links TRBV7-2 with TRBJ2-7; D is unresolved. V gave up 0 bases and J gave up 6 bases, with 15 bases separating them. CDR1 is SGHTA and CDR2 is FQGNSA in the germline V gene. The CDR3 spans 15 residues. CDR3 DNA sequence: TGTGCCAGCAGCTTAGCGGCCCCCGGCGCGCCCGAGCAGTACTTC. Residues: CASSLAAPGAPEQYF.

This clonotype was found a few times. The chain links TRBV10-3 to TRBJ1-1, with TRBD1 matching over 11 bases. This CDR3 spans 14 amino acids. Trimming at V came to 10 bases and at J to 7 bases, leaving 11 bases not matched to a gene. CDR1 is ENHRY, CDR2 SYGVKD, per germline. The CDR3 nucleotides read TGTGCCACCAATGGACAGGGGGCGGCCGTTGAAGCTTTCTTT. Protein sequence: CATNGQGAAVEAFF.

This clonotype has a handful of counts. V is TRBV5-1 and J is TRBJ2-7, with TRBD2 as a possible D gene (6 bases). Germline V lookup: CDR1 SGHRS, CDR2 YFSETQ. The CDR3 consists of 12 residues. Trimming took 8 bases from V and 6 from J, leaving 15 bases between them. CDR3 sequence (DNA): TGCGCCAGTCTTGGGGGGAACCTCGAGCAGTACTTC. Residues: CASLGGNLEQYF.

The gene calls are TRBV28 and TRBJ2-1, with D perhaps given as TRBD1 or TRBD2 (6 bases each). The V gene lost 5 bases and the J gene lost 7 bases, with 12 bases spanning the gap. Germline V gene sequence: CDR1 MDHEN, CDR2 SYDVKM. CDR3 size: 13 residues. The CDR3 protein is CASSAGGRNEQFF. In nucleotides, the CDR3 is TGTGCCAGCAGTGCCGGGGGCCGGAATGAGCAGTTCTTC. Looking up the rest from reference TRBV28 and TRBJ2-1 gives the full variable domain: DVKVTQSSRYLVKRTGEKVFLECVQDMDHENMFWYRQDPGLGLRLIYFSYDVKMKEKGDIPEGYSVSREKKERFSLILESASTNQTSMYLCASSAGGRNEQFFGPGTRLTVL.